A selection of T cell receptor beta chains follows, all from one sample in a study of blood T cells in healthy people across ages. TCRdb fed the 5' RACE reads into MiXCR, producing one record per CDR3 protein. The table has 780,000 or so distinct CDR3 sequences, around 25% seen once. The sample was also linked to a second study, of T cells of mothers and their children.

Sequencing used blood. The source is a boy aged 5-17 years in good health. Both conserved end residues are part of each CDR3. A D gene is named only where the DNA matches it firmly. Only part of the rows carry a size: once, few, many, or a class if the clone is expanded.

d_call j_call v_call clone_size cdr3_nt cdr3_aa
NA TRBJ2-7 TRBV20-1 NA TGCAGTGCTAGAGTTGGTAGTCACAGATCGCGGGAGCAGTACTTC CSARVGSHRSREQYF
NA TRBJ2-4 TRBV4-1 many TGCGCCAGCAGCCAAGGCCCTCGAGACTGGGATATTCAGTACTTC CASSQGPRDWDIQYF
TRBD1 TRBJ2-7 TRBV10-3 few TGTGCCATCAGCGAGGACAGGGAGAAGGACTACGAGCAGTACTTC CAISEDREKDYEQYF
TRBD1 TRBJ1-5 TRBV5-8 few TGTGCCAGCAGCTTGCGACAGGGGCTAATCAATCAGCCCCAGCATTTT CASSLRQGLINQPQHF
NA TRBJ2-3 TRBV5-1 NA TGCGCCAGCAGCCTCGACACCAGCACAGATACGCAGTATTTT CASSLDTSTDTQYF
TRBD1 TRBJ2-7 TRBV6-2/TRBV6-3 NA TGTGCCAGCAGTCCAGGACAGGTTTACTCCTACGAGCAGTACTTC CASSPGQVYSYEQYF
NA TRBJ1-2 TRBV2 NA TGTGCCAGTAGAGAGTCCCCAGAGAACTATGGCTACACCTTC CASRESPENYGYTF
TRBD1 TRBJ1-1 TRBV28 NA TGTGCCAGCGCCCCGGGACAGGGGGACTCTGAAGCTTTCTTT CASAPGQGDSEAFF
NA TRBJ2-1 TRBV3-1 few TGTGCCAGCAGCCTCCTACCAAACAATGAGCAGTTCTTC CASSLLPNNEQFF
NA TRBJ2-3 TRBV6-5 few TGTGCCAGCAGTTACTTGGTCTCTAGCACAGATACGCAGTATTTT CASSYLVSSTDTQYF
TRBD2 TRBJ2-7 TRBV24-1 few TGTGCCACCAGTGGCCCCGGGACTAGCAATTCCTACGAGCAGTACTTC CATSGPGTSNSYEQYF
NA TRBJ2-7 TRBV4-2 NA TGTGCCAGCAGCCAAGACCAGGGCAATTCCTACGAGCAGTACTTC CASSQDQGNSYEQYF
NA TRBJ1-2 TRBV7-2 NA TGTGCCAGCAGCCGTGGGACGGCGCGGGGAGGCTACACCTTC CASSRGTARGGYTF
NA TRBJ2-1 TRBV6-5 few TGTGCCAGCAGCCTTACGCTTCCGGGGCCGACTAATGAGCAGTTCTTC CASSLTLPGPTNEQFF
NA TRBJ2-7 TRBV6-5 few TGTGCCAGCAGTCCCCTAAGGGGAACCTACGAGCAGTACTTC CASSPLRGTYEQYF
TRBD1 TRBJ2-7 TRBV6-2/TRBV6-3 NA TGTGCCAGCAGTTACTCCCGGGACAGTTCCTACGAGCAGTACTTC CASSYSRDSSYEQYF
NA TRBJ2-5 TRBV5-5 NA TGTGCCAGCTTGGGGGTCCCCGGGACGAAACAAGAGACCCAGTACTTC CASLGVPGTKQETQYF
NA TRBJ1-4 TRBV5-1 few TGCGCCAGCAGCTTGGAACCAGGGTGGAATGAAAAACTGTTTTTT CASSLEPGWNEKLFF
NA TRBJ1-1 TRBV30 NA TGTGCCTGGAGTGTGGGGGGGGACACTGAAGCTTTCTTT CAWSVGGDTEAFF
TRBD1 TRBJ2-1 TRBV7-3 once TGTGCCAGCAGCTTAACCCAGGACAGGGGTGAGCAGTTCTTC CASSLTQDRGEQFF
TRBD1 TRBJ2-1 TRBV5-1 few TGCGCCAGCAGCCGTCCGGGACAGGACTACAATGAGCAGTTCTTC CASSRPGQDYNEQFF
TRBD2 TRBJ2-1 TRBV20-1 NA TGCAGTGCTAGAGCGCCGGGACTAGCGGGAGTAGGGGAGCAGTTCTTC CSARAPGLAGVGEQFF
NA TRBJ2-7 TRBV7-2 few TGTGCCAGCAGCTTACACAGTCTCCCCTACGAGCAGTACTTC CASSLHSLPYEQYF
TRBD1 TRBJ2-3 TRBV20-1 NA TGCAGTGTTTCCTCCGGGACAGGGACAGATACGCAGTATTTT CSVSSGTGTDTQYF
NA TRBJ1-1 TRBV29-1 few TGCAGCGTTGTTGTTTTCGGGGTAATTGAAGCTTTCTTT CSVVVFGVIEAFF
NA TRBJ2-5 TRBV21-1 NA NA CASSKLRDGVGGGTQYF
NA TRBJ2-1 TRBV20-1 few TGCAGTGCAGGGGACTTCTACAATGAGCAGTTCTTC CSAGDFYNEQFF